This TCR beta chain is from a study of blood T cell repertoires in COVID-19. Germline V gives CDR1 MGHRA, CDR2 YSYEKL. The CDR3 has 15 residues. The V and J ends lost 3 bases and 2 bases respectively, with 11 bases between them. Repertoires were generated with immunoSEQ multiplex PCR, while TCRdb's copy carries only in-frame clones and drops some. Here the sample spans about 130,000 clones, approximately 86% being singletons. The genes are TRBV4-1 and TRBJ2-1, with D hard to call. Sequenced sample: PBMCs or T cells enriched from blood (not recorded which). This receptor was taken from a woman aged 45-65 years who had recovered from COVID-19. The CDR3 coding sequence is TGCGCCAGCAGCCACTTAGTCGGTCCCTACAATGAGCAGTTCTTC. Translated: CASSHLVGPYNEQFF.